Listed below are T cell receptor beta chains from one sample, sequenced in a study of cytomegalovirus exposure and HLA in healthy donors. Profiled with immunoSEQ multiplex PCR; TCRdb holds only in-frame clones, not every one. The repertoire has approximately 98,000 clones, under 85% of them found once; the top ten carry about 3%. The sample comprised PBMCs. The receptors come from a woman younger than 35 in good health and CMV-seronegative. Both conserved end residues are part of each CDR3. The D gene is left open where the match is weak. Size values are once, few and many counts, or a class for expanded clones, and some rows have none.

size	V	D	J	CDR3	DNA
.	TRBV10-3	.	TRBJ1-2	CAIRGQWDGYTF	TGTGCCATCAGGGGGCAATGGGATGGCTACACCTTC
once	TRBV2	TRBD2	TRBJ2-1	CASSDQRGTYNEQFF	TGTGCCAGCAGTGATCAGCGGGGTACCTACAATGAGCAGTTCTTC
.	TRBV19	.	TRBJ1-6	CASSKSGDNSPLHF	TGTGCCAGTAGTAAATCCGGAGATAATTCACCCCTCCACTTT
.	TRBV5-6	.	TRBJ2-7	CASSLGRLTRGEQYF	TGTGCCAGCAGCTTGGGACGGCTGACAAGAGGGGAGCAGTACTTC
.	TRBV30	TRBD1	TRBJ1-6	CAWRARTGEYSPLHF	TGTGCCTGGAGGGCACGGACAGGGGAATATTCACCCCTCCACTTT
.	TRBV14	.	TRBJ1-6	CASSRTRAPDSPLHF	TGTGCCAGCAGCCGGACCAGGGCTCCCGATTCACCCCTCCACTTT
.	TRBV11-2	.	TRBJ1-2	CASSTPAGVRSTF	TGTGCCAGCAGCACACCCGCGGGGGTCCGATCCACCTTC
.	TRBV9	.	TRBJ1-5	CASSPGSGNQPQHF	TGTGCCAGCAGCCCCGGGAGCGGCAATCAGCCCCAGCATTTT
.	TRBV7-8	.	TRBJ2-1	CASSLNAGLRSYNEQFF	TGTGCCAGCAGCTTAAATGCCGGACTGCGCTCCTACAATGAGCAGTTCTTC
.	TRBV27	.	TRBJ1-6	CASSLSRSSPLHF	TGTGCCAGCAGTTTATCCCGTTCGTCTCCCCTCCACTTT
.	TRBV6-1	TRBD1	TRBJ1-1	CASTPGQGTEAFF	TGTGCCAGCACCCCAGGACAGGGGACTGAAGCTTTCTTT
.	TRBV5-8	TRBD1	TRBJ1-1	CASSPPGPTGGTEAFF	TGTGCCAGCAGCCCACCCGGCCCTACAGGGGGGACTGAAGCTTTCTTT
once	TRBV18	TRBD1	TRBJ1-1	CASSPPTRGRKTEAFF	TGTGCCAGCTCACCACCGACAAGGGGGCGTAAAACTGAAGCTTTCTTT
.	TRBV9	.	TRBJ2-1	CASTPGTYNEQFF	TGTGCCAGCACCCCGGGGACCTACAATGAGCAGTTCTTC
.	TRBV29-1	.	TRBJ2-1	CSVAGGKDNEQFF	TGCAGCGTTGCCGGAGGGAAGGACAATGAGCAGTTCTTC
.	TRBV29-1	.	TRBJ1-1	CSVNTGGEAFF	TGCAGCGTAAACACGGGGGGGGAAGCTTTCTTT
.	TRBV4-1	.	TRBJ1-4	CASSQEGGGEKLFF	TGCGCCAGCAGCCAAGAGGGAGGGGGGGAAAAACTGTTTTTT
.	TRBV19	TRBD1	TRBJ1-3	CASSIGQGSGNTIYF	TGTGCCAGTAGTATCGGACAGGGATCTGGAAACACCATATATTTT
.	TRBV30	.	TRBJ2-7	CAWSVKDGAGGQIYEQYF	TGTGCCTGGAGTGTGAAAGATGGTGCTGGTGGGCAGATCTACGAGCAGTACTTC
once	TRBV4-1	.	TRBJ1-1	CASSPLGLNTEAFF	TGCGCCAGCAGCCCTCTCGGTCTGAACACTGAAGCTTTCTTT
.	TRBV18	.	TRBJ1-5	CASSMDTMQPQHF	TGTGCCAGCTCGATGGACACGATGCAGCCCCAGCATTTT
.	TRBV7-7	TRBD2	TRBJ2-2	CASSSSGVHTGELFF	TGTGCCAGCAGCTCCAGCGGGGTACACACCGGGGAGCTGTTTTTT
.	TRBV9	TRBD1	TRBJ1-2	CASSAGTGVGGYTF	TGTGCCAGCAGCGCCGGGACAGGGGTTGGGGGCTACACCTTC
few	TRBV7-9	.	TRBJ1-2	CGGDYGYTF	TGTGGGGGGGACTATGGCTACACCTTC
.	TRBV6-1	.	TRBJ1-4	CASSETEYNEKLFF	TGTGCCAGCAGTGAGACAGAATATAATGAAAAACTGTTTTTT
.	TRBV28	.	TRBJ1-2	CASSGLYGYTF	TGTGCCAGCAGTGGTCTATATGGCTACACCTTC
few	TRBV20-1	.	TRBJ1-2	CSAGGSAGYTF	TGCAGTGCCGGAGGTTCGGCAGGCTACACCTTC
once	TRBV29-1	.	TRBJ2-5	CSVERLQAGIQETQYF	TGCAGCGTTGAACGACTACAGGCGGGGATTCAAGAGACCCAGTACTTC